The 14 T cell receptor beta chains below were found in one sample sequenced in a study of blood T cell repertoires in COVID-19. Sequenced by immunoSEQ multiplex PCR; TCRdb stores in-frame clones only, minus some. This table holds approximately 380,000 clones, around 89% found once. Source material: PBMCs or T cells enriched from blood (not recorded which). The receptors were sampled from a woman aged 18-30 years who had recovered from COVID-19.

The V and J genes are TRBV5-4 and TRBJ2-1; D uncertain. Trimming took off 3 bases at V and 7 bases at J, with 17 bases between the two ends. The germline gives CDR1 SGHNT, CDR2 YYREEE (reference sequence). The CDR3 runs to 15 residues. CDR3 nucleotides: TGTGCCAGCAGCTCCCCGACTGGCCTTGATAATGAGCAGTTCTTC. Its translation is CASSSPTGLDNEQFF.

The chain carries TRBV5-5 and TRBJ2-5; TRBD2 matches at 9 bases. Germline CDR1 reads SGHKS; CDR2 reads YYEKEE (reference sequence). V lost 4 bases and J lost 4; bases outside the gene matches: 8. CDR3 size: 15 residues. The CDR3 loop reads CASSLVAGVGETQYF. CDR3 sequence (DNA): TGTGCCAGCAGCCTAGTAGCGGGGGTCGGAGAGACCCAGTACTTC.

The J gene is TRBJ2-1, the V gene TRBV5-1, with 9 bases identical to TRBD1. Trimming at V came to 0 bases and at J to 3 bases, leaving 1 base not matched to a gene. Per germline, CDR1 SGHRS and CDR2 YFSETQ. The CDR3 has 15 residues. The DNA for the CDR3 is TGCGCCAGCAGCTTGGGACAGGGGGACTACAATGAGCAGTTCTTC. Its translation is CASSLGQGDYNEQFF.

J is TRBJ1-2 and V is TRBV6-5; 8 positions match TRBD1. Per germline, CDR1 MNHEY and CDR2 SVGAGI. The CDR3 is made up of 14 amino acids. The ends lost 0 bases at V and 7 bases at J; junction bases unmatched: 4. CDR3 in amino acids: CASSYSGTGGGYTF. The CDR3 DNA reads TGTGCCAGCAGTTACTCGGGAACAGGGGGTGGCTACACCTTC.

This sequence joins TRBV9 and TRBJ1-5, with D possibly being TRBD1 (5 bases). Germline V gene sequence: CDR1 SGDLS, CDR2 YYNGEE. V lost 4 bases and J lost 4, with 15 bases in between. The CDR3 runs 15 residues. The CDR3 coding sequence is TGTGCCAGCAGCCAGGGATATGGGGGGAATCAGCCCCAGCATTTT. Its translation: CASSQGYGGNQPQHF.

The rearrangement uses TRBV7-3 and TRBJ1-2; D perhaps matches TRBD1 (6 bases). Germline CDR1 SGHTA, CDR2 FQGTGA. The CDR3 spans 13 residues. Trimming left V 2 bases short and J 3 bases short, with 7 bases between. The CDR3 DNA sequence: TGTGCCAGCAGCTTATCAGGGGACTATGGCTACACCTTC. Protein product: CASSLSGDYGYTF.

V is TRBV4-3 and J is TRBJ2-5; TRBD1 aligns across 9 bases. This CDR3 contains 15 residues. The V and J ends lost 4 bases and 8 bases, in that order; junction bases with no gene match: 11. Germline loops: CDR1 LGHNA, CDR2 YSLEER. Written as DNA, the CDR3 is TGCGCCAGCAGCCGGGACCCGGGACAGGGTGGCACCCAGTACTTC. Protein product: CASSRDPGQGGTQYF.

This clone appeared a few times. V and J are TRBV18 and TRBJ2-2; D is unresolved. V was cut by 5 bases and J by 6 bases, with 13 bases left in between. Germline CDR1 is KGHSH and CDR2 is LQKENI. The CDR3 length is 14 residues. The CDR3 DNA reads as TGTGCCAGCTCAACACGACAAAGTTCCGGGGAGCTGTTTTTT. Translated: CASSTRQSSGELFF.

This clone was seen only once. This chain links TRBV4-1 with TRBJ2-5; TRBD2 matches at 7 bases. Germline trimming cut 3 bases from V and 0 bases from J; bases unmatched to any gene: 4. Germline V gene lookup returns CDR1 MGHRA and CDR2 YSYEKL. This CDR3 comprises 15 residues. CDR3 nucleotides: TGCGCCAGCAGCCACCCCGGGGGGAACCAAGAGACCCAGTACTTC. Translation: CASSHPGGNQETQYF.

The chain uses TRBV9 and TRBJ2-1, with 12 positions matching TRBD2. Trimming at V came to 2 bases and at J to 3 bases, leaving 3 bases not matched to a gene. CDR1 is SGDLS and CDR2 is YYNGEE in the germline V gene. The CDR3 extends over 16 amino acids. For the CDR3, the DNA is TGTGCCAGCAGCGTTAGGACTAGCGGGGACTACAATGAGCAGTTCTTC. This codes for CASSVRTSGDYNEQFF.

The chain links TRBV10-3 to TRBJ2-3, with D perhaps TRBD2 (5 bases). The CDR3 loop spans 14 amino acids. Per the germline V gene, CDR1 is ENHRY and CDR2 is SYGVKD. Trimming shortened V by 1 base and J by 4 bases, and 9 bases separated the two germline ends. CDR3 sequence reads: CAISEWRASDTQYF. The DNA for the CDR3 is TGTGCCATCAGTGAGTGGCGGGCTTCAGATACGCAGTATTTT.

The rearrangement uses TRBV7-8 and TRBJ2-5; a weak D match, TRBD1 (6 bases). The V and J ends lost 5 bases and 5 bases respectively, with 18 bases between them. This CDR3 comprises 15 residues. CDR1 is SGHVS, CDR2 FQNEAQ, per germline. The CDR3 protein is CASSPDRRFEETQYF. CDR3 in DNA: TGTGCCAGCAGCCCCGACAGGAGATTTGAGGAGACCCAGTACTTC.

Only one count was recorded for this clone. V usage is TRBV5-1 and J usage is TRBJ1-1, with D maybe TRBD1 (5 bases). The V gene lost 0 bases and the J gene lost 5 bases, with 8 bases spanning the gap. Germline V CDR1 and CDR2: SGHRS, YFSETQ. The CDR3 totals 13 residues. CDR3 amino acids: CASSLGGETEAFF. CDR3 in DNA: TGCGCCAGCAGCTTGGGGGGCGAGACTGAAGCTTTCTTT.

A word on this clone: A read error may account for a junction end that differs from germline. This rearrangement joins TRBV28 to TRBJ1-2; 7 bases are shared with TRBD1. Looked up from germline, CDR1 is MDHEN and CDR2 is SYDVKM. The CDR3 consists of 16 residues. CDR3 in DNA: TGTGCCAACAGTTCGTATTCTCGACAGGGCCTCTATGGCTACACCTTC. As protein: CANSSYSRQGLYGYTF.